This T cell receptor (beta chain) originates from a study of OX40 agonist ivuxolimab in advanced cancers. About the research overall: Administration of intravenous ivuxolimab to patients occurred every 2 weeks at 0.01 to 10 mg/kg.

Patients with a history of autoimmune disease or on systemic immunosuppression were excluded. Blood was sampled at baseline, cycle 4 day 1, and cycle 7 day 1. On this clone: Its specificity is unknown.

Germline V gives CDR1 MNHNS, CDR2 SASEGT. The CDR3 length is 11 residues. V shed 10 bases and J shed 6 bases, with 12 bases lying between them. Assay used: immunoSEQ multiplex PCR; TCRdb lists only in-frame clones, some missing. The sample yields about 9,000 clones, roughly 70% seen once. Overall study results and limits: Antigen targets of the expanded peripheral T cells went undetermined.

The rearrangement joins TRBV6-1 to TRBJ1-1, with D tentatively TRBD1 (5 bases). The TCR was taken from an adult with an advanced solid tumor such as melanoma, head and neck, liver or kidney cancer. Here the sequenced sample was CD4+ or CD8+ T cells sorted from blood, taken in a trial of the OX40 agonist ivuxolimab. CDR3 nucleotide sequence: TGTGCCAACCGGGACGGCGCTGAAGCTTTCTTT. Protein: CANRDGAEAFF.